These 32 T cell receptor beta chains came from one sample sequenced in a study of T cell responses to AZD1222 COVID-19 vaccine. Measured with immunoSEQ multiplex PCR; TCRdb has only the in-frame clones, and not every one. The table has approximately 100,000 clones, approximately 87% seen once. The sequences come from peripheral blood, collected on day 0 of AZD1222 vaccination. Receptors were obtained from an adult in good health.

This clone has more than one count but fewer than ten. Here the CDR3 reads CASSEGRESTDTQYF. The CDR3 DNA sequence: TGTGCCAGCAGTGAGGGGCGGGAGAGCACAGATACGCAGTATTTT. The genes are TRBV28 and TRBJ2-3, with 7 positions matching TRBD2. Unmatched junction bases numbered 5, after V lost 5 bases and J lost 0 bases. CDR3 size: 15 residues. Germline V lookup: CDR1 MDHEN, CDR2 SYDVKM.

The chain couples TRBV11-2 to TRBJ1-3; no clear D gene. CDR1 is SGHAT and CDR2 is FQNNGV in the germline V gene. The CDR3 has 15 residues. V gave up 3 bases and J gave up 0 bases, with 9 bases separating them. The CDR3 DNA sequence: TGTGCCAGCAGCTTTAACTCGGACTCTGGAAACACCATATATTTT. Protein sequence: CASSFNSDSGNTIYF.

This clone was observed once. The rearrangement joins TRBV5-4 to TRBJ2-2; the match to TRBD2 covers 8 bases. The length of the CDR3 is 19 residues. The germline V gene encodes CDR1 SGHNT and CDR2 YYREEE (reference sequence). V lost 2 bases to trimming and J lost 6 bases; unmatched junction nucleotides: 18. The CDR3 reads CASSFLAVVSGALPGELFF. The CDR3 DNA reads as TGTGCCAGCAGCTTCCTTGCGGTGGTTAGCGGGGCACTTCCCGGGGAGCTGTTTTTT.

V and J are TRBV7-2 and TRBJ2-1, with 10 bases matching TRBD2. After removal of 0 bases from V and 6 bases from J, the junction contained 8 bases not matched to a gene. Germline V gene sequence: CDR1 SGHTA, CDR2 FQGNSA. CDR3 size: 17 residues. Here the CDR3 reads CASSLARAGGPSNEQFF. The CDR3 region has the DNA TGTGCCAGCAGCTTAGCGCGAGCGGGAGGGCCGAGCAATGAGCAGTTCTTC.

This clone came up once. The chain couples TRBV11-3 to TRBJ2-1; D unresolved. The CDR3 is 12 amino acids. V lost 2 bases to trimming and J lost 10 bases, with 9 bases between them. Germline-derived CDR1 and CDR2 are SGHNT and YENEEA. Here the CDR3 reads CASSLSSTEQFF. The CDR3 coding sequence is TGTGCCAGCAGCTTAAGTAGCACAGAGCAGTTCTTC.

The chain links TRBV28 to TRBJ1-5; TRBD1 aligns across 8 bases. From germline, CDR1 is MDHEN and CDR2 SYDVKM. With 6 bases clipped from V and 2 bases from J, the junction kept 6 bases outside the gene matches. This CDR3 spans 15 amino acids. The CDR3 DNA reads TGTGCCAGCAGCGGGACAGGTCAGGGCAATCAGCCCCAGCATTTT. Protein: CASSGTGQGNQPQHF.

Comments on this clone: The germline gene is not matched at one end of the junction; a read error may be the cause. The V gene is TRBV20-1, the J gene TRBJ1-2; 9 bases fit TRBD1. The CDR3 loop spans 11 amino acids. Per germline, CDR1 DFQATT and CDR2 SNEGSKA (reference sequence). CDR3 protein: CSAPAPDRGAF. The CDR3 nucleotides are TGCAGTGCTCCGGCCCCGGACAGGGGAGCCTTC.

This sequence joins TRBV2 and TRBJ1-1; the match to TRBD1 covers 7 bases. This CDR3 region has 13 residues. Germline loops: CDR1 SNHLY, CDR2 FYNNEI. V lost 6 bases and J lost 7; bases outside the gene matches: 8. The CDR3 protein is CASREQGWNEAFF. CDR3 in DNA: TGTGCCAGCAGGGAACAGGGGTGGAATGAAGCTTTCTTT.

As for this clone: Other DNA sequences in this sample translate to the same CDR3. This CDR3 is CASSPGSSNQPQHF. In DNA, the CDR3 is TGTGCCAGCTCACCTGGGTCGAGCAATCAGCCCCAGCATTTT. The chain couples TRBV18 to TRBJ1-5; D gene uncertain. V lost 3 bases to trimming and J lost 1 base, with 7 bases between them. Germline V CDR1 and CDR2: KGHSH, LQKENI. The CDR3 is 14 amino acids.

The V and J genes are TRBV6-5 and TRBJ1-1; a possible D gene is TRBD1 (5 bases). This CDR3 spans 13 amino acids. CDR1 and CDR2 (germline): MNHEY, SVGAGI. V gave up 4 bases and J gave up 6 bases, with 12 bases separating them. The CDR3 protein is CASSFGAPPEAFF. CDR3 DNA sequence: TGTGCCAGCAGTTTCGGGGCGCCCCCTGAAGCTTTCTTT.

This CDR3 is CASSTGTYEQYF. The CDR3 DNA sequence: TGTGCCAGCAGCACAGGGACCTACGAGCAGTACTTC. V gene TRBV3-1 (or the pseudogene TRBV3-2) combines with J gene TRBJ2-7; D may be TRBD1 (6 bases). In germline, CDR1 is LGHDT, CDR2 YNNKEL (reference sequence). The V end was cut by 5 bases, the J end by 2 bases, with 7 bases between. The CDR3 spans 12 residues.

The chain links TRBV7-9 to TRBJ1-2; D gene unclear. Trimming took off 5 bases at V and 0 bases at J, with 13 bases between the two ends. The CDR3 length is 15 residues. Per the germline V gene, CDR1 is SEHNR and CDR2 is FQNEAQ (reference sequence). CDR3 amino acids: CASSPQTVPNYGYTF. CDR3 coding DNA: TGTGCCAGCAGCCCACAGACCGTGCCTAACTATGGCTACACCTTC.

CDR3 residues: CASTIRGAGTGELFF. For the CDR3, the DNA is TGTGCCAGCACTATTCGGGGGGCGGGCACCGGGGAGCTGTTTTTT. The rearrangement joins TRBV2 to TRBJ2-2; tentative D call: TRBD2 (7 bases). The CDR3 is made up of 15 amino acids. The V and J ends lost 7 bases and 4 bases respectively, with 16 bases between them. CDR1 SNHLY and CDR2 FYNNEI come from the germline V gene.

The gene calls are TRBV11-2 and TRBJ2-2; 7 positions agree with TRBD2. Germline V CDR1 and CDR2: SGHAT, FQNNGV. After removal of 6 bases from V and 6 bases from J, the junction contained 7 bases not matched to a gene. CDR3 size: 14 residues. CDR3 nucleotides: TGTGCCAGCAGTCAGGTGCGGGGGTCCGGGGAGCTGTTTTTT. Its translation: CASSQVRGSGELFF.

Only a few counts were recorded for this clone. V gene TRBV7-2 combines with J gene TRBJ2-5; D is uncertain. Per the germline V gene, CDR1 is SGHTA and CDR2 is FQGNSA. The CDR3 contains 13 residues. Trimming pared 2 bases from V and 9 bases from J, leaving 13 bases between. CDR3 sequence reads: CASSLTEQRAQYF. In nucleotides, the CDR3 is TGTGCCAGCAGCTTAACTGAGCAACGGGCCCAGTACTTC.

The chain uses TRBV15 and TRBJ2-7; TRBD1 aligns across 9 bases. The CDR3 has 14 amino acids. CDR1 is LNHNV, CDR2 YYDKDF, per germline (reference sequence). The junction had 8 bases not matched to a gene; V was cut back by 5 bases and J by 6 bases. CDR3 sequence reads: CATSRTGAPSEQYF. The CDR3 region has the DNA TGTGCCACCAGCCGGACAGGGGCACCTTCCGAGCAGTACTTC.

The chain has TRBV30 and TRBJ2-2, with a possible D match to TRBD1 (5 bases). Germline assignment: CDR1 GTSNPN and CDR2 SVGIG (reference sequence). The V end was cut by 0 bases, the J end by 2 bases, with 13 bases between. The CDR3 loop spans 16 amino acids. The CDR3 region has the DNA TGTGCCTGGAGTGTCGTAGGGGCAATTAACACCGGGGAGCTGTTTTTT. It specifies CAWSVVGAINTGELFF.

J is TRBJ2-3 and V is TRBV19, with 8 bases identical to TRBD2. The CDR3 spans 15 residues. Germline CDR1 reads LNHDA; CDR2 reads SQIVND (reference sequence). The J segment lost 4 bases and the V segment lost 10 bases, leaving 13 bases of the junction unmatched. CDR3 amino acids: CATTQGAGAADTQYF. The CDR3 nucleotides are TGTGCCACCACTCAAGGAGCGGGAGCCGCAGATACGCAGTATTTT. Full variable domain (missing parts from reference TRBV19 and TRBJ2-3): DGGITQSPKYLFRKEGQNVTLSCEQNLNHDAMYWYRQDPGQGLRLIYYSQIVNDFQKGDIAEGYSVSREKKESFPLTVTSAQKNPTAFYLCATTQGAGAADTQYFGPGTRLTVL.

The genes are TRBV6-5 and TRBJ1-5; D remains unclear. Germline V gives CDR1 MNHEY, CDR2 SVGAGI. V lost 4 bases, J lost 1 base, and 11 bases lay in between. The CDR3 is 15 residues long. CDR3 sequence: CASSFATGSNQPQHF. The CDR3 nucleotides are TGTGCCAGCAGTTTCGCTACGGGCAGCAATCAGCCCCAGCATTTT.

The V call is TRBV28, the J call TRBJ1-4, with D unresolved. V lost 2 bases to trimming and J lost 5 bases, with 0 bases between them. In germline, CDR1 is MDHEN, CDR2 SYDVKM. This CDR3 comprises 11 residues. The CDR3 sequence is CASSLNEKLFF. In nucleotides, the CDR3 is TGTGCCAGCAGTTTAAATGAAAAACTGTTTTTT.

This chain connects TRBV11-2 to TRBJ2-1, with 7 bases matching TRBD2. The CDR3 totals 15 residues. The V and J ends lost 0 bases and 7 bases, in that order; junction bases with no gene match: 6. Germline V CDR1 and CDR2: SGHAT, FQNNGV. The CDR3 sequence is CASSLDGRAMNEQFF. The CDR3 nucleotides are TGTGCCAGCAGCTTAGATGGGAGGGCTATGAATGAGCAGTTCTTC. The complete variable domain, with remaining parts taken from reference TRBV11-2 and TRBJ2-1, reads EAGVAQSPRYKIIEKRQSVAFWCNPISGHATLYWYQQILGQGPKLLIQFQNNGVVDDSQLPKDRFSAERLKGVDSTLKIQPAKLEDSAVYLCASSLDGRAMNEQFFGPGTRLTVL.

The chain links TRBV29-1 to TRBJ1-1, with D unclear. The CDR3 runs to 10 residues. The germline V gene has CDR1 SQVTM and CDR2 ANQGSEA. V was clipped by 6 bases and J by 6 bases, with 8 bases between them. CDR3: CSVRGSEAFF. The CDR3 region has the DNA TGCAGCGTCCGTGGGTCTGAAGCTTTCTTT.

This chain connects TRBV4-3 to TRBJ2-4, with a possible D match to TRBD1 (5 bases). Deletions cut 4 bases from V and 5 bases from J, with 9 bases between. This CDR3 comprises 13 residues. Germline CDR1 and CDR2: LGHNA and YSLEER. CDR3 protein: CASSLTGENIQYF. Here the CDR3 DNA reads TGCGCCAGCAGCCTTACAGGCGAAAACATTCAGTACTTC.

This rearrangement joins TRBV5-4 to TRBJ2-5; the match to TRBD2 covers 9 bases. Germline V gene data show CDR1 as SGHNT and CDR2 as YYREEE (reference sequence). V shed 3 bases and J 5 bases; nucleotides not matched to a gene: 8. The CDR3 spans 15 residues. CDR3 loop: CASSSVAGVVETQYF. Here the CDR3 DNA reads TGTGCCAGCAGCTCTGTAGCGGGAGTTGTTGAGACCCAGTACTTC.

This chain joins TRBV10-3 and TRBJ1-2; 11 bases are shared with TRBD1. Unmatched junction bases numbered 8, after V lost 0 bases and J lost 8 bases. The CDR3 totals 16 residues. CDR1 and CDR2 from the germline V gene are ENHRY and SYGVKD. CDR3 amino acids: CAISESWTGGAEGYTF. In DNA, the CDR3 is TGTGCCATCAGTGAGTCGTGGACAGGGGGCGCGGAGGGCTACACCTTC.

This chain uses TRBV7-9 with TRBJ2-2, with TRBD2 matching 12 bases. This CDR3 has 17 amino acids. V dropped 3 bases and J dropped 2; count of bases not matched to a gene: 4. Germline CDR1 and CDR2: SEHNR and FQNEAQ (reference sequence). Here the CDR3 DNA reads TGTGCCAGCAGCTTCCGACTAGCGGGGGTTAACACCGGGGAGCTGTTTTTT. Protein: CASSFRLAGVNTGELFF. Filled out from reference TRBV7-9 and TRBJ2-2, the complete variable domain reads DTGVSQNPRHKITKRGQNVTFRCDPISEHNRLYWYRQTLGQGPEFLTYFQNEAQLEKSRLLSDRFSAERPKGSFSTLEIQRTEQGDSAMYLCASSFRLAGVNTGELFFGEGSRLTVL.

This clone turned up a few times. The V call is TRBV2, the J call TRBJ1-1, with D possibly being TRBD1 (5 bases). Trimming left V 6 bases short and J 1 base short, with 15 bases between. The CDR3 is 15 amino acids. CDR1 is SNHLY and CDR2 is FYNNEI in the germline V gene. CDR3 sequence: CASSLPGPQNTEAFF. The CDR3 region has the DNA TGTGCCAGCAGCCTACCGGGACCCCAGAACACTGAAGCTTTCTTT. The full variable domain, in which reference TRBV2 and TRBJ1-1 provide the parts outside the CDR3, is EPEVTQTPSHQVTQMGQEVILRCVPISNHLYFYWYRQILGQKVEFLVSFYNNEISEKSEIFDDQFSVERPDGSNFTLKIRSTKLEDSAMYFCASSLPGPQNTEAFFGQGTRLTVV.

The rearrangement joins TRBV28 to TRBJ2-3; TRBD2 matches 8 bases. The length of the CDR3 is 14 residues. The V segment lost 10 bases and the J segment 4 bases; nucleotides outside the gene matches: 10. Germline V gene lookup returns CDR1 MDHEN and CDR2 SYDVKM. The CDR3 DNA reads as TGTGCCACGCAAAGCGGGAGTAGCGCAGATACGCAGTATTTT. Encoded protein: CATQSGSSADTQYF.

In its sample, this clone was seen a few times. The chain is built from TRBV2 and TRBJ2-2, with a tentative D call TRBD1 (6 bases). The ends were cut back, 6 bases at V and 0 bases at J, with 17 bases in the middle. CDR1 and CDR2 (germline): SNHLY, FYNNEI. The CDR3 is made up of 17 amino acids. CDR3 DNA sequence: TGTGCCAGCAGGGGTAGACGACAGGTTTCGAACACCGGGGAGCTGTTTTTT. Its translation: CASRGRRQVSNTGELFF.

The chain uses TRBV6-6 and TRBJ1-5; 8 nucleotides match TRBD1. The junction had 5 bases not matched to a gene; V was cut back by 6 bases and J by 1 base. This CDR3 is 15 amino acids long. Germline CDR1 MNHNY, CDR2 SVGAGI (reference sequence). CDR3 region: CASRDRGRSNQPQHF. DNA for the CDR3: TGTGCCAGCAGAGACAGGGGTCGAAGCAATCAGCCCCAGCATTTT.

The V call is TRBV29-1, the J call TRBJ2-5; no firm D call. V lost 7 bases and J 5 bases, leaving 11 bases between the germline ends. Germline lookup yields CDR1 SQVTM and CDR2 ANQGSEA. This CDR3 has 11 amino acids. The CDR3 reads CSAVVGETQYF. CDR3 coding DNA: TGCAGCGCCGTGGTTGGCGAGACCCAGTACTTC.

This clone was recorded a few times. The rearrangement joins TRBV7-9 to TRBJ2-7; 10 bases align to TRBD2. The CDR3 consists of 15 residues. The germline V gene has CDR1 SEHNR and CDR2 FQNEAQ (reference sequence). V gave up 5 bases and J gave up 4 bases; unmatched junction bases: 8. The CDR3: CASSPQTSGIYEQYF. The CDR3 nucleotides read TGTGCCAGCAGCCCCCAAACTAGCGGGATATACGAGCAGTACTTC.